This TCR beta chain was recorded in a study of control samples from healthy donors and cancer patients. The trim removed 3 bases at V and 2 bases at J, leaving 2 bases unmatched. The length of the CDR3 is 15 residues. Germline values: CDR1 SGDLS, CDR2 YYNGEE. Profiled with immunoSEQ multiplex PCR; TCRdb holds only in-frame clones, not every one. Counted here are 100,000 or so clones, around 88% occurring once; the ten biggest clones make up about 7.8%. This sequence originates from a man younger than 45 in good health. The J gene is TRBJ2-1, the V gene TRBV9; 10 bases align to TRBD2. Sequencing was performed on blood. DNA of the CDR3: TGTGCCAGCAGCGCGGGACTAGCGACCTACAATGAGCAGTTCTTC. Protein product: CASSAGLATYNEQFF. The full variable domain, with the rest looked up from reference TRBV9 and TRBJ2-1, is DSGVTQTPKHLITATGQRVTLRCSPRSGDLSVYWYQQSLDQGLQFLIQYYNGEERAKGNILERFSAQQFPDLHSELNLSSLELGDSALYFCASSAGLATYNEQFFGPGTRLTVL.